Sequencing of this T cell receptor beta chain was carried out in a study of CD8+CD57+ T cells in acquired aplastic anemia. It was genomic DNA that served as the template for profiling TCR beta VDJ and CDR3. A single record per CDR3 protein comes from TCRdb applying MiXCR to the reads. The data show roughly 190,000 distinct CDR3 sequences, 48% seen once. Whole-study results and caveats: Overlap between patients and controls comprised roughly 28 CD8+ CDR3 sequences.

Only one count was recorded for this clonotype. Antigen unknown. One end of the junction fails to match germline, which may point to a read error. Patients included in sequencing had previously demonstrated CD8+CD57+ cell expansion by flow cytometry. The diagnosis in all patients was severe acquired aplastic anemia. Blood sampling was performed on the patients, and none of them had received therapy by then. Germline CDR1 SGHKS, CDR2 YYEKEE (reference sequence). The CDR3 loop spans 16 amino acids. The receptor was derived from a human donor with aplastic anemia. The sample was sorted CD4+, CD8+, or CD8+CD57+ T cells (not recorded which) from PBMCs. This chain joins TRBV5-5 and TRBJ2-6; 9 bases map to TRBD1. CDR3 nucleotides: TGTGCCAGCAGCTTGGGGACAGGGGCTGGGGCCAACGTCCTGACCTTC. Amino acid sequence: CASSLGTGAGANVLTF.